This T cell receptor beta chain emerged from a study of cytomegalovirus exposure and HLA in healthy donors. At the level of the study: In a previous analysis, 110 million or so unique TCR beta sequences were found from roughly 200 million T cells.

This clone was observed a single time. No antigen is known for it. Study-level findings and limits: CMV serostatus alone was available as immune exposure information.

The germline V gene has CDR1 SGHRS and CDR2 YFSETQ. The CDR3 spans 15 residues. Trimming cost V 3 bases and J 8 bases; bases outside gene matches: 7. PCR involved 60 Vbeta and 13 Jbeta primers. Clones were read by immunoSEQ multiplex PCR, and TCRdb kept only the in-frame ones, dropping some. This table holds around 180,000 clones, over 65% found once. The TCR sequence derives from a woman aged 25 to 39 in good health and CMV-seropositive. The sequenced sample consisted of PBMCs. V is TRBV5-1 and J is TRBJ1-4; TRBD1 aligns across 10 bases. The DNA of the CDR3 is TGCGCCAGCAGCTATTCCGGGACAGGGGAAGAAAAACTGTTTTTT. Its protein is CASSYSGTGEEKLFF.